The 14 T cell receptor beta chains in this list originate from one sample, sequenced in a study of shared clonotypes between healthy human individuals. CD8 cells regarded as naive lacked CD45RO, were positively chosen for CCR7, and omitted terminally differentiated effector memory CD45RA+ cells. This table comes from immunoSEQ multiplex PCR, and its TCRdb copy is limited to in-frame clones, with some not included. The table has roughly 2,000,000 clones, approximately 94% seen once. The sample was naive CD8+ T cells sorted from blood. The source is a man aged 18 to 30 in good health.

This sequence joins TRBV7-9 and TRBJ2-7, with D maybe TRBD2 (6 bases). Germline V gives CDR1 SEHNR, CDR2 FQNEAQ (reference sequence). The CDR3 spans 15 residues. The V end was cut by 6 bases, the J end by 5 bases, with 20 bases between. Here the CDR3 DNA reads TGTGCCAGCAGTTCCAGGGTATTTGGGAGGAACGAGCAGTACTTC. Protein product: CASSSRVFGRNEQYF.

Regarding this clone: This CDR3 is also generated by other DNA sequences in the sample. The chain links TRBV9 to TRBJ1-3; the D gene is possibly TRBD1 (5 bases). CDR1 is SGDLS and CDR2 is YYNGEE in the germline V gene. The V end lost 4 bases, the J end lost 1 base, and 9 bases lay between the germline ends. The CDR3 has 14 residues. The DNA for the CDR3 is TGTGCCAGCAGCCCTTCAGGGTCTGGAAACACCATATATTTT. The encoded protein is CASSPSGSGNTIYF.

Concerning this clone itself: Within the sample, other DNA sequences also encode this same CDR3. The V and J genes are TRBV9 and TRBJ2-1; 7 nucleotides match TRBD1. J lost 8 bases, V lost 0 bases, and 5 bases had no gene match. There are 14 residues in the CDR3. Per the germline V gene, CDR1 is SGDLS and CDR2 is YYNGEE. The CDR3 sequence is CASSVAVGGDEQFF. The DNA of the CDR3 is TGTGCCAGCAGCGTAGCCGTAGGGGGCGATGAGCAGTTCTTC.

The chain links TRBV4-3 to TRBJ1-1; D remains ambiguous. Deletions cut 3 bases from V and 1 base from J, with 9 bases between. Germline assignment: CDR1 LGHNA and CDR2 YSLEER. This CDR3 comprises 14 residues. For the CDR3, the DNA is TGCGCCAGCAGCCATCCCCCAGAGAACACTGAAGCTTTCTTT. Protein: CASSHPPENTEAFF.

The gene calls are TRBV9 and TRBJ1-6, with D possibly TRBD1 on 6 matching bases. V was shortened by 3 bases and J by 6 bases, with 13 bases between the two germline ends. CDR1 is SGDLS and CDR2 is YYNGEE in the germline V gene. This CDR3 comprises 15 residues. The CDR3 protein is CASSGSTGLNSPLHF. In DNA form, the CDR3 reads TGTGCCAGCAGCGGATCGACAGGACTTAATTCACCCCTCCACTTT.

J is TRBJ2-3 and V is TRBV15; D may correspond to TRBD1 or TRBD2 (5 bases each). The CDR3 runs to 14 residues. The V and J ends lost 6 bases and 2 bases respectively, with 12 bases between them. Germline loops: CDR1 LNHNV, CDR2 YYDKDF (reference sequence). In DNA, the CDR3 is TGTGCCACCAGTCCCCGAGGGGTCACAGATACGCAGTATTTT. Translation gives CATSPRGVTDTQYF.

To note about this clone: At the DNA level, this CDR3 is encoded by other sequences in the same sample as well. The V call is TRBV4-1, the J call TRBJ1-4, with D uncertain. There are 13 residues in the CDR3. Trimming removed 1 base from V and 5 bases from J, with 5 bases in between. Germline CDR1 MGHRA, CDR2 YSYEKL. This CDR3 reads CASSQVLNEKLFF. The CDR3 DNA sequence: TGCGCCAGCAGCCAAGTCTTAAATGAAAAACTGTTTTTT.

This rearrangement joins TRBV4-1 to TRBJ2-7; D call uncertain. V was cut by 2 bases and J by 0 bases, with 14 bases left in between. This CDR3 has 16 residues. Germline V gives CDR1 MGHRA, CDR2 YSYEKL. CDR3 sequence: CASSQLPSAVSYEQYF. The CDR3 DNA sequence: TGCGCCAGCAGCCAACTACCCAGCGCCGTCTCCTACGAGCAGTACTTC.

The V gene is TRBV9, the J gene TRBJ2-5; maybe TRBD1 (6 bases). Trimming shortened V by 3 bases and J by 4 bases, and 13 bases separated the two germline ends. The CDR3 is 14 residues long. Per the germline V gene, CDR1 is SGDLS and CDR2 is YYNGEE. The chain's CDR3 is CASSGTDLIETQYF. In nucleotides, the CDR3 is TGTGCCAGCAGCGGGACAGACCTTATAGAGACCCAGTACTTC.

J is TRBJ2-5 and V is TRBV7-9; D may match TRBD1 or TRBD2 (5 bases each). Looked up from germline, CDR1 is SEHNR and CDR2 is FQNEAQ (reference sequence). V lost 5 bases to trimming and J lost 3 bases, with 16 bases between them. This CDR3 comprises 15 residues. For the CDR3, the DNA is TGTGCCAGCAGCCAGGTCGGGGCCCTAAAAGAGACCCAGTACTTC. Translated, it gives CASSQVGALKETQYF.

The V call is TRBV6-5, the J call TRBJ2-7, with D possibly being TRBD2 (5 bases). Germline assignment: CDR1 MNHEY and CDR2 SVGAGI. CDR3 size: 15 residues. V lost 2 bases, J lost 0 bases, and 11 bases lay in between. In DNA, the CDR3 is TGTGCCAGCAGTTACGGTCAGGCGGGCTCCTACGAGCAGTACTTC. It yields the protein CASSYGQAGSYEQYF.

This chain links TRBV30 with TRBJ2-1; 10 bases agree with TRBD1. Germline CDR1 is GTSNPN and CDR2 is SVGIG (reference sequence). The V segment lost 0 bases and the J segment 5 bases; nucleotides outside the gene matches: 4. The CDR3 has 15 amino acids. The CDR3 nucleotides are TGTGCCTGGAGTGTGGGGACAGGGGAGCACAATGAGCAGTTCTTC. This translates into CAWSVGTGEHNEQFF.

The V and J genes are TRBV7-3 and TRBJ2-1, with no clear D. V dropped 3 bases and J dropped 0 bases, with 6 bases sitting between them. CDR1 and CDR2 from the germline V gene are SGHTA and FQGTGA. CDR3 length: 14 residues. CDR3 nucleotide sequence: TGTGCCAGCAGCTTCGACCACTCCTACAATGAGCAGTTCTTC. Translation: CASSFDHSYNEQFF.

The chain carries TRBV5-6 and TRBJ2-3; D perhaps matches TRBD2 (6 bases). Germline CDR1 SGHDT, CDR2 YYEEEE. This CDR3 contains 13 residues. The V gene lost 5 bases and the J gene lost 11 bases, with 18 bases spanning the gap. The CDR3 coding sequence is TGTGCCAGCAGTCCCTGGCTCGGGGGTGAGCAGTATTTT. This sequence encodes CASSPWLGGEQYF.